This T cell receptor (beta chain) was retrieved from a study of T cell responses to AZD1222 COVID-19 vaccine. Study-level findings and limits: Donors skewed white British and female; clonal diversity was possibly underestimated. Reportedly, close to half of spike-specific TCRs are directed against unmutated variant regions. The peak T cell response came first, and repertoires were sampled only after it.

The repertoire was sequenced with immunoSEQ multiplex PCR; TCRdb's copy has only in-frame clones and lacks some. The sample includes roughly 140,000 clones, more than 75% of them seen just once. Germline CDR1 and CDR2: PRHDT and FYEKMQ (reference sequence). The V gene end was trimmed by 0 bases and the J gene end by 9 bases; junction bases not matched to a gene: 8. The CDR3 is 15 residues long. Points on this clone: Its antigen remains unidentified.

The sample here was peripheral blood, taken on day 0 of MenACWY control vaccination. The sequence came from an adult in good health. The genes are TRBV13 and TRBJ1-5; 7 positions match TRBD1. This chain's CDR3 is CASSLGTGIGRPQHF. Here the CDR3 DNA reads TGTGCCAGCAGCTTAGGGACAGGGATCGGGCGGCCCCAGCATTTT.